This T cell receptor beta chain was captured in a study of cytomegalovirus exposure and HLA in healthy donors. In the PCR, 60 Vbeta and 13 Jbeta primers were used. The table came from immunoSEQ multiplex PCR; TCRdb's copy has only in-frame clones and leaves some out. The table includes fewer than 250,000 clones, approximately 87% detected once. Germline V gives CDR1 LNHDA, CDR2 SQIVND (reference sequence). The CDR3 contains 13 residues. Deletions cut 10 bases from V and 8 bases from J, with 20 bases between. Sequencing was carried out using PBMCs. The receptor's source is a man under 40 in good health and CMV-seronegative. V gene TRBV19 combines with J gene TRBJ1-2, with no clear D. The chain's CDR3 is CATHRAAHGGYTF. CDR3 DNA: TGTGCCACCCACCGCGCCGCCCACGGGGGCTACACCTTC.